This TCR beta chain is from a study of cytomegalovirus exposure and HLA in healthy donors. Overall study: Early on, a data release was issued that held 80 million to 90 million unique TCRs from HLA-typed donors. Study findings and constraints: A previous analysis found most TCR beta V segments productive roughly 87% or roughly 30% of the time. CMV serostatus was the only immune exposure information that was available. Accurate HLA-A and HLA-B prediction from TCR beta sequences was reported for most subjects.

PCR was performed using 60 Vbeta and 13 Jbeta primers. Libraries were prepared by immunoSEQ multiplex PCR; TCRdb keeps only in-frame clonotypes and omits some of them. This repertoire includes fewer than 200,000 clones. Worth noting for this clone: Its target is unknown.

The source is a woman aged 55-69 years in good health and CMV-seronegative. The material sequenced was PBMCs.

CDR3 residues: CASSEFQGGNQPQHF. CDR3 bases: TGTGCCAGCAGTGAATTTCAGGGCGGCAATCAGCCCCAGCATTTT. The chain couples TRBV2 to TRBJ1-5; tentative D call: TRBD1 (5 bases). Germline-derived CDR1 and CDR2 are SNHLY and FYNNEI. The CDR3 covers 15 residues. V dropped 2 bases and J dropped 2 bases, with 10 bases sitting between them.